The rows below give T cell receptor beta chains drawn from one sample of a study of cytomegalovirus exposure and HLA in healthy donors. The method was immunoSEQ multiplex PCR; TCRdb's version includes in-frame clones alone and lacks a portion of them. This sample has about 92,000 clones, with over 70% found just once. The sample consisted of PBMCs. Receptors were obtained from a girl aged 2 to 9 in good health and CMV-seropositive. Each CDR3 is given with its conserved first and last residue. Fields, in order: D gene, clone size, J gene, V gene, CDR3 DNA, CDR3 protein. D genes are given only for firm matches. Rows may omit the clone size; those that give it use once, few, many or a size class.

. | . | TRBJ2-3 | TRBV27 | TGTGCCAGCAGTTGGGCGACCGGTACGCAGTATTTT | CASSWATGTQYF
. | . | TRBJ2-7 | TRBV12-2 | TGTGCAAGTCGCTCAAACGGTCGAGCGGGGGGTTTCTACGAGCAGTACTTC | CASRSNGRAGGFYEQYF
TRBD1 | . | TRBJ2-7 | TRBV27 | TGTGCCAGCAGTGAGGACAGGTCGGCACGCGAGCAGTACTTC | CASSEDRSAREQYF
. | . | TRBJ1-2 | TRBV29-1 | TGCAGCACTCACGGGGGGCTATTTAACTATGGCTACACCTTC | CSTHGGLFNYGYTF
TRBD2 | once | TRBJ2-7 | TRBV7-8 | TGTGCCAGCAGCACTGGACTAGCGGGAGCCGAGCAGTACTTC | CASSTGLAGAEQYF
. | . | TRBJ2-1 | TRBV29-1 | TGCAGCGTACGGGGGAATGAGCAGTTCTTC | CSVRGNEQFF
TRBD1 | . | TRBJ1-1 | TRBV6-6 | TGTGCCAGCAGCATCGACAGGGCGAACACTGAGGCTTTCTTT | CASSIDRANTEAFF
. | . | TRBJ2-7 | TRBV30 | TGTGCCTGGACGACCTCGGGCGAGCAGTACTTC | CAWTTSGEQYF
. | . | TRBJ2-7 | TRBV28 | TGTGCCAGCAGTTTAAACCAGGGTAACGGGGAGCAGTACTTC | CASSLNQGNGEQYF
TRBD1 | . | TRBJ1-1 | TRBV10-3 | TGTGCCATCACTCCTGGGGCAGGGGGAGAGATGAACACTGAAGCTTTCTTT | CAITPGAGGEMNTEAFF
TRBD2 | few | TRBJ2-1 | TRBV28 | TGTGCCAGCAGTATTGGGACTAGCGGGTACAATGAGCAGTTCTTC | CASSIGTSGYNEQFF
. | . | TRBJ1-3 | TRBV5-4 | TGTGCCAGCAGCCGAACAGGGCTCTCTGGAAACACCATATATTTT | CASSRTGLSGNTIYF
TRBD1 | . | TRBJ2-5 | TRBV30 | TGTGCCTGGAGAGCCACAGGGGGCAGGGAGACCCAGTACTTC | CAWRATGGRETQYF
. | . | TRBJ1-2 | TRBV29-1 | TGCAGCGTGGGTGGGACAAGCTATGGCTACACCTTC | CSVGGTSYGYTF
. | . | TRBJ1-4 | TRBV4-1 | TGCGCCAGCAGCCTCCGGCGGGGTCGACGGGAAAAACTGTTTTTT | CASSLRRGRREKLFF
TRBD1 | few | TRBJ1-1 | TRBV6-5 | TGTGCCAGCAGTTACGGATTCGGGACAGCCGATGAAGCTTTCTTT | CASSYGFGTADEAFF
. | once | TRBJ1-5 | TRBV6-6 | TGTGCCAGCAGTTACGACGGGGGCAATCAGCCCCAGCATTTT | CASSYDGGNQPQHF
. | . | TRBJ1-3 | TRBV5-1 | TGCGCCAGCAGCTATGCAGGGACTGGAAACACCATATATTTT | CASSYAGTGNTIYF
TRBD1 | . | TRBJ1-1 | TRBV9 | TGTGCCAGCAGCGTTAACGTGAACAGGGGTGTCACTGAAGCTTTCTTT | CASSVNVNRGVTEAFF
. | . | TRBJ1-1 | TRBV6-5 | TGTGCCAGCACCAAGGACAGTGAAGCTTTCTTT | CASTKDSEAFF
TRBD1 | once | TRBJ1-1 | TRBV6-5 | TGTGCCAGCAGTTCGTGGGGACAGGGGGACACTGAAGCTTTCTTT | CASSSWGQGDTEAFF
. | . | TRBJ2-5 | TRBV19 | TGTGCCAGTAGTCCCGGAGAGACCCAGTACTTC | CASSPGETQYF
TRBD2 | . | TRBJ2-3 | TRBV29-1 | TGCAGCGCTGGGCCGTGGGAGGGTACAGATACGCAGTATTTT | CSAGPWEGTDTQYF
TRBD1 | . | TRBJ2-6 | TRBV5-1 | TGCGCCAGCAGCTTGGCATCCTTACAGGGGGCAGGGGCCAACGTCCTGACTTTC | CASSLASLQGAGANVLTF
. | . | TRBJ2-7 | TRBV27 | TGTGCCAGCAGCGCAAGGGGCGGTTTAGGGGAGCAGTACTTC | CASSARGGLGEQYF
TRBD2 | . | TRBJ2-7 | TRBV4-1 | TGCGCCAGCAGCCAAGAAGATCTAGCGGAATCCTACGAGCAGTACTTC | CASSQEDLAESYEQYF
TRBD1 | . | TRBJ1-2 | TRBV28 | TGTGCCAGCGAGAGCACGGGGACAGGGGCGTTCTATGGCTACACCTTC | CASESTGTGAFYGYTF
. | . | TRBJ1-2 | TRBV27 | TGTGCCAGTCGTGGACTGCCCGTGGGCTACACCTTC | CASRGLPVGYTF
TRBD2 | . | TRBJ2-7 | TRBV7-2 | TGTGCCAGCAGTTACGGGACTAGCTCTTTCGAGCAGTACTTC | CASSYGTSSFEQYF
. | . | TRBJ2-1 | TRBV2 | TGTGCCAGCAAGGGGGGGCTAGGTAATGAGCAGTTCTTC | CASKGGLGNEQFF
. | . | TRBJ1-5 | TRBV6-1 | TGTGCCAGCGGACAAGGGGGGGTTCAGCCCCAGCATTTT | CASGQGGVQPQHF
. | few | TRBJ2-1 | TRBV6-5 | TGTGCCAGCAGTTACGGAACAAGTAGGGGCCATGAGCAGTTCTTC | CASSYGTSRGHEQFF
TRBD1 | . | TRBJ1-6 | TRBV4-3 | TGCGCCAGCAGCCAGGAAGGAGGGCCGGGACAGTATAATTCACCCCTCCACTTT | CASSQEGGPGQYNSPLHF
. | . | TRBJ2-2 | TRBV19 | TGTGCCAGTAGTCCTGGCCCTAGGGCAGGGGCGTTAGTCCGGGAGCTGTTTTTT | CASSPGPRAGALVRELFF
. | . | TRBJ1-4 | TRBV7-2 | TGTGCCAGCAGCTTAAAGCCCTCTTTCGCAGGCGCTAATGAAAAACTGTTTTTT | CASSLKPSFAGANEKLFF
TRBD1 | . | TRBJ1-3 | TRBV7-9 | TGTGCCAGCAGCCCCGGACAGGGCGGTGGAAACACCATATATTTT | CASSPGQGGGNTIYF
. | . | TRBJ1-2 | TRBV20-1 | TGCAGTGCTGCCATTACAGGAGGCTACACCTTC | CSAAITGGYTF
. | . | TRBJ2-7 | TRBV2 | TGTGCCAGCAGCGCAGGGCAGTACGAGCAGTACTTC | CASSAGQYEQYF
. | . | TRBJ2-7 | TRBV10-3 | TGTGCCACCAACTTAGCGGACTCCTACGAGCAGTACTTC | CATNLADSYEQYF
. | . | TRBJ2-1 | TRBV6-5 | TGTGCCAGCAGATCCGGACAGCTTGAGCAGTTCTTC | CASRSGQLEQFF
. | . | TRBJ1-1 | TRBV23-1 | TGCGCCAGCAGCGCGGGGGTGAAGACAGACACTGAAGCTTTCTTT | CASSAGVKTDTEAFF
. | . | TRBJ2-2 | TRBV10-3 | TGTGCCACCAGACGGACAGCAACAGGGTCCCCCGGGGAGCTGTTTTTT | CATRRTATGSPGELFF
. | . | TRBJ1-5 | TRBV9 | TGTGCCAGCAGCGTAGAGTGGGAGGGCAATCAGCCCCAGCATTTT | CASSVEWEGNQPQHF
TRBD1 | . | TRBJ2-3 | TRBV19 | TGTGCCAGTAGTATATGGTCGGACAGGGCTCCAGATACGCAGTATTTT | CASSIWSDRAPDTQYF
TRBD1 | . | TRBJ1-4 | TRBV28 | TGTGCCAGCAATCGACCGGGACAGGGTTATGAAAAACTGTTTTTT | CASNRPGQGYEKLFF
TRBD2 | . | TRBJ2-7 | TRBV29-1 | TGCAGCGTTGGGGAGGGACTAGCGGCGACCCACGAGCAGTACTTC | CSVGEGLAATHEQYF
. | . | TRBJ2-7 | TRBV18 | TGTGCCAGCTCACGCGACACAGTAGGCTACGAGCAGTACTTC | CASSRDTVGYEQYF
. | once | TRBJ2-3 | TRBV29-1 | TGCAGCGTCATAGGGGGTCGGGATGCAGATACGCAGTATTTT | CSVIGGRDADTQYF